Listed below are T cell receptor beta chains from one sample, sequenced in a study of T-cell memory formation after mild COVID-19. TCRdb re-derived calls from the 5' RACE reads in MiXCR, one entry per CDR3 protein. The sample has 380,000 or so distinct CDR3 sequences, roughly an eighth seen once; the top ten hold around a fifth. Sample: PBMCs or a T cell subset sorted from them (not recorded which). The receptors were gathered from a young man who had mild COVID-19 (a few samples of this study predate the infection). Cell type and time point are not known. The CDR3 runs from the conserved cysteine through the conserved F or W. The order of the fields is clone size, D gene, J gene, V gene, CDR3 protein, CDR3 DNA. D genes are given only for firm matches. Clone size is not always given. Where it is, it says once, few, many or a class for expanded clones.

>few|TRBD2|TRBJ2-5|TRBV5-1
CASSLVAQRGEETQYF
TGCGCCAGCAGCTTGGTGGCCCAGCGGGGGGAAGAGACCCAGTACTTC
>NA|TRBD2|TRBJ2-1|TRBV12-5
CASATGGSYNEQFF
TGTGCTAGTGCCACGGGGGGCTCCTACAATGAGCAGTTCTTC
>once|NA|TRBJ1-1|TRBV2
CASSEQGPQGTEAFF
TGTGCCAGCAGTGAACAGGGGCCCCAAGGGACTGAAGCTTTCTTT
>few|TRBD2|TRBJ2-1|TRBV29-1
CSVDRGGYNEQFF
TGCAGCGTTGACCGGGGGGGCTACAATGAGCAGTTCTTC
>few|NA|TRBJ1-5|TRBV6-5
CASSYSRGSGQPQHF
TGTGCCAGCAGTTACTCACGGGGGTCAGGACAGCCCCAGCATTTT
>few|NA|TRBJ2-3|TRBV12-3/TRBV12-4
CASSQAGAATDTQYF
TGTGCCAGCAGTCAAGCCGGGGCAGCCACAGATACGCAGTATTTT
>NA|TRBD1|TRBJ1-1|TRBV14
CASSQLFHGQEF
TGTGCCAGCAGCCAACTTTTTCATGGACAGGAATTT
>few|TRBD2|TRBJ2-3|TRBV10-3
CAISGGRGAPDTQYF
TGTGCCATCAGTGGGGGGCGGGGGGCCCCAGATACGCAGTATTTT
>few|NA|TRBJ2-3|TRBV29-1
CSVVRGNTDTQYF
TGCAGCGTTGTAAGGGGGAATACAGATACGCAGTATTTT
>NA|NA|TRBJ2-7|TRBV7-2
CASSSRIFHEQYF
TGTGCCAGCAGCTCAAGGATATTTCACGAGCAGTACTTC
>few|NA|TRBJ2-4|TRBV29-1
CSVEGWGGKNIQYF
TGCAGCGTTGAAGGGTGGGGAGGCAAAAACATTCAGTACTTC
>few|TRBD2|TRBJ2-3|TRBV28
CASSFERGPSLSTDTQYF
TGTGCCAGCAGTTTCGAGCGGGGGCCAAGCCTGAGCACAGATACGCAGTATTTT
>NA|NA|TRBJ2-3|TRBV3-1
CASSQVLARQITDTQYF
TGTGCCAGCAGCCAGGTATTGGCGAGACAGATCACAGATACGCAGTATTTT
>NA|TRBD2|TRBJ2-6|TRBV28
CASNPGGAGANVLTF
TGTGCCAGCAATCCCGGGGGGGCTGGGGCCAACGTCCTGACTTTC
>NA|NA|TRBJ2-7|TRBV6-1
CASSERISAYEQYF
TGTGCCAGCAGTGAACGCATCAGTGCCTACGAGCAGTACTTC
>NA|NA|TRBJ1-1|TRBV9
CASSVVGADKEAFF
TGTGCCAGCAGCGTAGTTGGGGCAGACAAAGAAGCTTTCTTT
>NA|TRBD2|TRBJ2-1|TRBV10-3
CATGTSGGAYEQFF
TGTGCCACAGGGACTAGCGGGGGGGCCTATGAGCAGTTCTTC
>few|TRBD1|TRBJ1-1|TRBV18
CASSRDRSSAEAFF
TGTGCCAGCTCACGGGACAGGAGTAGTGCTGAAGCTTTCTTT
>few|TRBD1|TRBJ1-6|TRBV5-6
CASSLDRTGHYSPLHF
TGTGCCAGCAGCTTGGACAGGACAGGGCACTATTCACCCCTCCACTTT
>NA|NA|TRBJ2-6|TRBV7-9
CASSLDSRSGANVLTF
TGTGCCAGCAGCTTAGACAGCCGATCTGGGGCCAACGTCCTGACTTTC
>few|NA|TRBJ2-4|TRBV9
CASSVGGGLAKNIQYF
TGTGCCAGCAGCGTAGGAGGGGGGCTAGCCAAAAACATTCAGTACTTC
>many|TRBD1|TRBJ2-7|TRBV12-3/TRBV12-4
CASSPSRTGAFEQYF
TGTGCCAGCAGTCCCTCGCGGACAGGGGCCTTTGAGCAGTACTTC
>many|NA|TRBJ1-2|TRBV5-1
CASSRGDRDRAGGYTF
TGCGCCAGCAGCCGGGGAGACCGCGACAGAGCCGGTGGCTACACCTTC
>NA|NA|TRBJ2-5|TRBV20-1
CSARVTGGVETQYF
TGCAGTGCTAGAGTAACAGGAGGGGTAGAGACCCAGTACTTC
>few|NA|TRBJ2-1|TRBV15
CATSSDLRGNWDEQFF
TGTGCCACCAGCAGTGACCTCCGGGGCAATTGGGATGAGCAGTTCTTC
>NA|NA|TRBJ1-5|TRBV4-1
CASSQDEDDYQPQHF
TGCGCCAGCAGCCAAGACGAAGACGACTATCAGCCCCAGCATTTT
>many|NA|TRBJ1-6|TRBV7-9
CASSPGLSGNSPLHF
TGTGCCAGCAGCCCTGGCTTGTCCGGGAATTCACCCCTCCACTTT
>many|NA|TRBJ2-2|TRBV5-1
CASSLENSNTGELFF
TGCGCCAGCAGCTTGGAAAACAGCAACACCGGGGAGCTGTTTTTT
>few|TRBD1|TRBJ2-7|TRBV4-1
CASRRGQGDSYEQYF
TGCGCCAGCAGACGAGGACAGGGCGACTCCTACGAGCAGTACTTC
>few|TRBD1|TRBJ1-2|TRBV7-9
CASSPLSRDRGRRGYTF
TGTGCCAGCAGCCCCCTCTCCAGGGACAGGGGGCGCCGAGGCTACACCTTC
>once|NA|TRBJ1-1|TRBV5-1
CASSIGFGAEAFF
TGCGCCAGCAGTATAGGGTTTGGGGCTGAAGCTTTCTTT
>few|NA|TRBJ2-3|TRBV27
CASSWRGTDTQYF
TGTGCCAGCAGTTGGCGGGGTACAGATACGCAGTATTTT
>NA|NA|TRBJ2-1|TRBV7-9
CASSLRGFTESYNEQFF
TGTGCCAGCAGCTTACGGGGGTTCACAGAGTCCTACAATGAGCAGTTCTTC
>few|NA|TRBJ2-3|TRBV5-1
CASSQGRAGPDTQYF
TGCGCCAGCAGCCAGGGCAGGGCGGGTCCAGATACGCAGTATTTT
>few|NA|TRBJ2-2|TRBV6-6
CASSLRGEIGELFF
TGTGCCAGCAGTTTACGGGGCGAAATCGGGGAGCTGTTTTTT
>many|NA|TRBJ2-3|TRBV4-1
CASSQVRARDTQYF
TGCGCCAGCAGCCAAGTGAGGGCGAGGGATACGCAGTATTTT
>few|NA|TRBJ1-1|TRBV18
CASSPPGGRSMNTEAFF
TGTGCCAGCTCACCACCGGGCGGACGAAGCATGAACACTGAAGCTTTCTTT
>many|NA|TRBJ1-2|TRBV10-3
CATSREMGTDGYTF
TGTGCCACCAGCCGTGAGATGGGGACCGATGGCTACACCTTC
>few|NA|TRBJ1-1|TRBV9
CASSVAVLDEAFF
TGTGCCAGCAGCGTAGCCGTTTTAGATGAAGCTTTCTTT
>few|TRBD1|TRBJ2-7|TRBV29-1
CSVRDRASQYF
TGCAGCGTTCGGGACAGGGCTTCGCAGTACTTC
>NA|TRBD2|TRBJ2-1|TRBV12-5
CATTSGETYNEQFF
TGTGCTACGACTAGCGGGGAAACCTACAATGAGCAGTTCTTC
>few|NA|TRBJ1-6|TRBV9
CASSAWDYNSPLHF
TGTGCCAGCAGCGCCTGGGACTATAATTCACCCCTCCACTTT